Below are 29 T cell receptor beta chains sequenced from a single sample in a study of blood T cell repertoires in COVID-19. The data were produced by immunoSEQ multiplex PCR, yet TCRdb's version contains in-frame clones alone and is incomplete. The top ten hold roughly 0.94% of the sample, which has about 350,000 clones, over 75% seen once. The source material was PBMCs or T cells enriched from blood (not recorded which). All receptors derive from a young woman who had recovered from COVID-19.

The V gene is TRBV24-1, the J gene TRBJ1-2; perhaps TRBD1 as D (6 bases). Germline CDR1 KGHDR, CDR2 SFDVKD. The V end was cut by 3 bases, the J end by 6 bases, with 13 bases between. There are 14 residues in the CDR3. Written as DNA, the CDR3 is TGTGCCACCAGTGATATCACAGGGAACGATGGCTACACCTTC. It is translated as CATSDITGNDGYTF.

The chain joins TRBV5-6 to TRBJ1-5, with D unclear. Per germline, CDR1 SGHDT and CDR2 YYEEEE. The CDR3 covers 14 residues. Deletions cut 4 bases from V and 7 bases from J, with 15 bases between. This CDR3 is CASSPGYLGQPQHF. Written as DNA, the CDR3 is TGTGCCAGCAGCCCGGGATATTTGGGGCAGCCCCAGCATTTT.

The chain employs TRBV29-1 and TRBJ1-1; D gene unclear. CDR1 and CDR2 from the germline V gene are SQVTM and ANQGSEA. CDR3 length: 13 residues. V lost 4 bases to trimming and J lost 7 bases, with 16 bases between them. In DNA form, the CDR3 reads TGCAGCGTTGTGAGTACGCGGGTTGGTGAAGCTTTCTTT. The encoded protein is CSVVSTRVGEAFF.

The chain carries TRBV5-1 and TRBJ2-5; 8 nucleotides align to TRBD1. Germline lookup yields CDR1 SGHRS and CDR2 YFSETQ. CDR3 length equals 17 residues. V lost 4 bases, J lost 5 bases, and 16 bases stayed unmatched. CDR3 bases: TGCGCCAGCAGCAAGAGACAGGGGCGCTACCCTACGGAGACCCAGTACTTC. It specifies CASSKRQGRYPTETQYF.

The chain carries TRBV14 and TRBJ1-2; possible D gene TRBD1, 5 bases. This CDR3 contains 15 residues. Germline-derived CDR1 and CDR2 are SGHDN and FVKESK. Trimming left V 4 bases short and J 1 base short, with 13 bases between. CDR3 amino acids: CASSPLGGSNYGYTF. The CDR3 region has the DNA TGTGCCAGCAGCCCGCTGGGGGGGAGTAACTATGGCTACACCTTC.

The rearrangement links TRBV14 to TRBJ2-7; 10 nucleotides line up with TRBD1. CDR3 size: 17 residues. The J segment lost 1 base and the V segment lost 5 bases, leaving 11 bases of the junction unmatched. The germline V gene encodes CDR1 SGHDN and CDR2 FVKESK. CDR3 loop: CASSGQLWGQGSYEQYF. The CDR3 nucleotides are TGTGCCAGCAGCGGGCAGTTATGGGGACAGGGGTCCTACGAGCAGTACTTC.

The chain employs TRBV24-1 and TRBJ2-5; TRBD1 matches at 7 bases. Germline V gene lookup returns CDR1 KGHDR and CDR2 SFDVKD. The V gene end was trimmed by 0 bases and the J gene end by 2 bases; junction bases not matched to a gene: 2. The CDR3 consists of 15 residues. The CDR3 bases are TGTGCCACCAGTGATTTGGGCAGGGGGCAAGAGACCCAGTACTTC. This translates into CATSDLGRGQETQYF.

V gene TRBV6-2 or TRBV6-3 combines with J gene TRBJ1-6, with 7 bases fitting TRBD1. The length of the CDR3 is 16 residues. The germline V gene has CDR1 MNHEY and CDR2 SVGEGT. Trimming at V came to 5 bases and at J to 2 bases, leaving 6 bases not matched to a gene. As DNA, the CDR3 is TGTGCCAGCAGTACGACGACAGGGCCCTATAATTCACCCCTCCACTTT. Its translation: CASSTTTGPYNSPLHF.

The V and J genes are TRBV7-9 and TRBJ2-7; the D gene is possibly TRBD2 (5 bases). The CDR3 is 15 amino acids. Germline V gene sequence: CDR1 SEHNR, CDR2 FQNEAQ (reference sequence). The V end lost 5 bases, the J end lost 2 bases, and 16 bases lay between the germline ends. CDR3 sequence (DNA): TGTGCCAGCAGCCTCGAAGCCGGGGAGACCTACGAGCAGTACTTC. Translated, it gives CASSLEAGETYEQYF.

The rearrangement links TRBV23-1 to TRBJ1-5; TRBD1 aligns across 8 bases. TRBV23-1 is classed as an ORF, of uncertain function. The CDR3 runs 19 residues. Trimming cost V 0 bases and J 2 bases; bases outside gene matches: 12. The CDR3 sequence is CASSQSYRQGAFGNQPQHF. The DNA of the CDR3 is TGCGCCAGCAGTCAATCTTACCGGCAGGGGGCGTTTGGCAATCAGCCCCAGCATTTT.

This clone showed up many times. V gene TRBV13 combines with J gene TRBJ2-3; 8 nucleotides match TRBD2. The V gene's germline CDR1 is PRHDT and CDR2 FYEKMQ (reference sequence). The trim removed 4 bases at V and 0 bases at J, leaving 3 bases unmatched. The CDR3 is 15 amino acids. CDR3 protein: CASSSRLASTDTQYF. DNA of the CDR3: TGTGCCAGCAGCTCCAGACTAGCGAGCACAGATACGCAGTATTTT.

J is TRBJ1-1 and V is TRBV28; 7 positions agree with TRBD1. The CDR3 contains 14 residues. In germline, CDR1 is MDHEN, CDR2 SYDVKM. The V gene end was trimmed by 7 bases and the J gene end by 5 bases; junction bases not matched to a gene: 10. DNA for the CDR3: TGTGCCAGCAACTCTCCGACAGGGAGGACTGAAGCTTTCTTT. Translated, it gives CASNSPTGRTEAFF.

V is TRBV5-8 and J is TRBJ2-5; D not certain. Trimming removed 0 bases at V and 1 base at J, with 4 bases between. The CDR3 extends over 13 amino acids. Per germline, CDR1 SGHTS and CDR2 YDEGEE. CDR3 nucleotides: TGTGCCAGCAGCTTGGGGCTCCAAGAGACCCAGTACTTC. Translated, it gives CASSLGLQETQYF. Full variable domain (remainder filled in from reference TRBV5-8 and TRBJ2-5): EAGVTQSPTHLIKTRGQQATLRCSPISGHTSVYWYQQALGLGLQFLLWYDEGEERNRGNFPPRFSGRQFPNYSSELNVNALELEDSALYLCASSLGLQETQYFGPGTRLLVL.

This sequence joins TRBV9 and TRBJ2-7, with 12 bases fitting TRBD2. The CDR3 is 14 amino acids. With 4 bases clipped from V and 7 bases from J, the junction kept 6 bases outside the gene matches. Germline V gene lookup returns CDR1 SGDLS and CDR2 YYNGEE. In DNA form, the CDR3 reads TGTGCCAGCAGCCGGTTGGGACTAGCGGGTGAGCAGTACTTC. It translates to CASSRLGLAGEQYF.

V gene TRBV7-2 combines with J gene TRBJ1-2; 9 bases align to TRBD1. Germline V gene data show CDR1 as SGHTA and CDR2 as FQGNSA. Trimming took 1 base from V and 8 from J; bases not matched to a gene: 2. The CDR3 has 13 amino acids. The CDR3 DNA follows: TGTGCCAGCAGCTTAGACAGGGGGCGCGGCTACACCTTC. This sequence encodes CASSLDRGRGYTF.

V gene TRBV4-3 combines with J gene TRBJ2-1, with TRBD2 matching 8 bases. The CDR3 has 16 amino acids. CDR1 is LGHNA and CDR2 is YSLEER in the germline V gene. Trimming cost V 4 bases and J 1 base; bases outside gene matches: 6. The CDR3 loop is CASSPGLASSYNEQFF. CDR3 nucleotide sequence: TGCGCCAGCAGCCCTGGACTAGCTTCGTCCTACAATGAGCAGTTCTTC.

The chain couples TRBV19 to TRBJ2-3; possibly TRBD1 for D (5 bases). Between the trimmed V and J ends, which lost 2 bases and 2 bases, there was a span of 11 bases. The CDR3 length is 15 residues. Germline assignment: CDR1 LNHDA and CDR2 SQIVND (reference sequence). This chain's CDR3 is CASSIRQGNTDTQYF. CDR3 in DNA: TGTGCCAGTAGTATACGGCAGGGAAACACAGATACGCAGTATTTT. Complete variable domain (other parts from reference TRBV19 and TRBJ2-3): DGGITQSPKYLFRKEGQNVTLSCEQNLNHDAMYWYRQDPGQGLRLIYYSQIVNDFQKGDIAEGYSVSREKKESFPLTVTSAQKNPTAFYLCASSIRQGNTDTQYFGPGTRLTVL.

The sample holds a few counts of this clone. The chain employs TRBV5-6 and TRBJ2-7, with D unresolved. Looked up from germline, CDR1 is SGHDT and CDR2 is YYEEEE. Trimming shortened V by 4 bases and J by 3 bases, and 11 bases separated the two germline ends. The CDR3 contains 13 residues. CDR3 region: CASSLNRFYEQYF. CDR3 in DNA: TGTGCCAGCAGCCTGAACCGGTTCTACGAGCAGTACTTC. The full variable domain, in which reference TRBV5-6 and TRBJ2-7 provide the parts outside the CDR3, is DAGVTQSPTHLIKTRGQQVTLRCSPKSGHDTVSWYQQALGQGPQFIFQYYEEEERQRGNFPDRFSGHQFPNYSSELNVNALLLGDSALYLCASSLNRFYEQYFGPGTRLTVT.

This chain links TRBV6-5 with TRBJ1-3, with TRBD1 matching 8 bases. CDR3 size: 14 residues. Trimming took 6 bases from V and 4 from J; bases not matched to a gene: 5. The V gene's germline CDR1 is MNHEY and CDR2 SVGAGI. The CDR3 here is CASRPGTGGNTIYF. The DNA for the CDR3 is TGTGCCAGCAGACCTGGGACAGGAGGAAACACCATATATTTT.

The chain uses TRBV5-1 and TRBJ1-5; the D is unclear. CDR3 length equals 16 residues. V gave up 0 bases and J gave up 2 bases, with 12 bases separating them. Germline lookup yields CDR1 SGHRS and CDR2 YFSETQ. The CDR3 loop is CASSLDGDVGNQPQHF. The CDR3 DNA reads TGCGCCAGCAGCTTGGACGGAGATGTTGGCAATCAGCCCCAGCATTTT.

This clone was detected a few times. The genes are TRBV6-1 and TRBJ1-1; 7 nucleotides line up with TRBD1. CDR3 length equals 16 residues. Trimming took 4 bases from V and 3 from J; bases not matched to a gene: 11. Germline CDR1 MNHNS, CDR2 SASEGT. The CDR3, as DNA: TGTGCCAGCAGTGCCCTATCAGGGGGGATGGACACTGAAGCTTTCTTT. Translation gives CASSALSGGMDTEAFF.

The chain employs TRBV6-5 and TRBJ2-5, with D possibly being TRBD2 (7 bases). This CDR3 contains 14 residues. Germline values: CDR1 MNHEY, CDR2 SVGAGI. Between the trimmed V and J ends, which lost 7 bases and 3 bases, there was a span of 15 bases. The DNA for the CDR3 is TGTGCCAGCACCGAGGGGGGGGCGGAAGAGACCCAGTACTTC. This codes for CASTEGGAEETQYF.

This chain links TRBV6-5 with TRBJ1-5; D is undetermined. V lost 4 bases and J 6 bases, leaving 7 bases between the germline ends. The CDR3 length is 12 residues. CDR1 MNHEY and CDR2 SVGAGI come from the germline V gene. The CDR3 sequence: CASSSYGQPQHF. In DNA, the CDR3 is TGTGCCAGCAGTTCCTATGGTCAGCCCCAGCATTTT.

The rearrangement joins TRBV29-1 to TRBJ2-4; D is possibly TRBD1 (6 bases). Germline-derived CDR1 and CDR2 are SQVTM and ANQGSEA. Deletions cut 6 bases from V and 0 bases from J, with 12 bases between. This CDR3 has 14 amino acids. This chain's CDR3 is CSVAGVLAKNIQYF. In DNA, the CDR3 is TGCAGCGTGGCAGGGGTTCTAGCCAAAAACATTCAGTACTTC.

This chain joins TRBV6-1 and TRBJ2-7; TRBD2 matches 13 bases. CDR3 size: 17 residues. Trimming took 2 bases from V and 2 from J; bases not matched to a gene: 6. In germline, CDR1 is MNHNS, CDR2 SASEGT. The CDR3 DNA is TGTGCCAGCAGTGAAATCATAGGGACTAGCGGGGCCTACGAGCAGTACTTC. Translation gives CASSEIIGTSGAYEQYF.

This rearrangement joins TRBV28 to TRBJ2-7; no reliable D call. Germline loops: CDR1 MDHEN, CDR2 SYDVKM. V lost 4 bases and J 4 bases, leaving 11 bases between the germline ends. This CDR3 has 13 residues. The CDR3 sequence is CASSSPARYEQYF. Written as DNA, the CDR3 is TGTGCCAGCAGTTCCCCCGCTAGGTACGAGCAGTACTTC.

The J gene is TRBJ1-2, the V gene TRBV2, with 9 bases that match TRBD1. Germline CDR1 SNHLY, CDR2 FYNNEI. After removal of 4 bases from V and 8 bases from J, the junction contained 8 bases not matched to a gene. The CDR3 has 14 amino acids. The CDR3 reads CASSALRQGDGYTF. CDR3 bases: TGTGCCAGCAGTGCCCTCCGACAGGGGGACGGCTACACCTTC.

The rearrangement links TRBV12-3 or TRBV12-4 to TRBJ1-6; D uncertain. Trimming shortened V by 3 bases and J by 6 bases, and 3 bases separated the two germline ends. This CDR3 is built from 12 residues. The CDR3 loop is CASSFGNSPLHF. The CDR3 nucleotides read TGTGCCAGCAGTTTCGGTAATTCACCCCTCCACTTT.

This clone was recorded once. This chain connects TRBV3-1 (or the pseudogene TRBV3-2) to TRBJ1-3; D is undetermined. The CDR3 runs to 14 residues. V dropped 0 bases and J dropped 0 bases, with 3 bases sitting between them. CDR1 LGHDT and CDR2 YNNKEL come from the germline V gene (reference sequence). The CDR3 DNA sequence: TGTGCCAGCAGCCAAGACTTCTCTGGAAACACCATATATTTT. This encodes CASSQDFSGNTIYF.